This entry is about one T cell receptor beta chain. Amplification used 60 Vbeta primers and 13 Jbeta primers. Using immunoSEQ multiplex PCR, the repertoire was profiled, and TCRdb retains in-frame clones only, with some absent. The sample has roughly 140,000 clones; roughly 82% are singletons. These data belong to a study of cytomegalovirus exposure and HLA in healthy donors. Germline V lookup: CDR1 KGHSH, CDR2 LQKENI. The ends were cut back, 5 bases at V and 7 bases at J, with 15 bases in the middle. The CDR3 is 13 amino acids. Sequencing was carried out using PBMCs. The chain employs TRBV18 and TRBJ2-7; D is possibly TRBD2 (6 bases). The TCR was taken from a man under 40 in good health and CMV-seropositive. The CDR3 nucleotides are TGTGCCAGCTCAAGGACGGGAGAGGGGGAGCAGTACTTC. It encodes CASSRTGEGEQYF. The full variable domain, rest sourced from reference TRBV18 and TRBJ2-7, is NAGVMQNPRHLVRRRGQEARLRCSPMKGHSHVYWYRQLPEEGLKFMVYLQKENIIDESGMPKERFSAEFPKEGPSILRIQQVVRGDSAAYFCASSRTGEGEQYFGPGTRLTVT.